This T cell receptor beta chain was observed in a study of T cell responses to AZD1222 COVID-19 vaccine (dated by TCRdb to the early 2020s). In the study overall: AZD1222 recipients given second doses at about 4 weeks or at about 12 weeks were pooled, since spike-specific TCR depth and breadth were not found to differ between the two schedules. TCR sequencing covered over 230 trial participants: 207 given two doses of AZD1222 and approximately 25 given two doses of MenACWY control vaccine. Enrollment into the trials was organized by age into subgroups of 18-55, 56-69 and 70-plus years, and those subgroups contained roughly 150, 30 and 60 TCR-sequenced participants, respectively.

Details on this clone: Its antigen is unknown. No base quality values were provided; no much bigger clone lies one nucleotide off.

The investigation overall reported the following: Conclusions about previously exposed vaccinees are limited because only five or six AZD1222 recipients were SARS-CoV-2 seropositive at baseline. No day 14 peak-response samples were available, so repertoires were characterized only after the peak T cell response. In the small 56-69-year group, the increase in depth fell short of significance, most likely because of low power. After two AZD1222 doses, both the breadth and the depth of spike-specific TCRs were significantly higher than at day 0 and than in MenACWY recipients. Participants were mostly white British, with more females than males. The authors suggested clonal diversity may have been underestimated. CD4 TCRs associated with the vaccine covered the entire spike protein, and the dominant responses were in regions 160-218 and 743-854. Nearly half of unique spike-specific TCRs reportedly recognized epitopes outside regions mutated in the B.1.351 and B.1.1.7 variants.

The CDR3 regions of human TCRbeta chains were analyzed by immunosequencing. From the authors' description of their analysis: TCRs in the repertoires were matched against a reference library of SARS-CoV-2-specific TCRs that had been generated with the MIRA antigen-specificity platform. Breadth was defined as the fraction of unique TCRs that were SARS-CoV-2-associated, and depth was defined as the fraction of total T cells that were SARS-CoV-2-associated. Using the MIRA data, each spike-specific TCR was mapped to the spike region that the TCR reacts to and placed in a CD4 or CD8 class. Log10-transformed breadth and depth values were compared by one-way ANOVA with Sidak's multiple comparisons tests. What TCRdb holds here is the immuneACCESS table cut down to in-frame rearrangements. Part of the clones is not present; checked against another copy, under half of the missing clones reflect an unresolved V gene, and the others are unexplained. The V and J calls and clone size are taken from that table; D and trimming were inferred from the DNA. Counted in this sample were tens of thousands of clones; 86% of them appeared once. The leading ten clones occupy 8% to 10% of the sample.

Including the terminal cysteine and phenylalanine, the CDR3 comprises 13 residues. Just the 39-base CDR3 DNA is kept, in frame starting at base 1. Reading the germline V gene gives CDR1 ENHRY and CDR2 SYGVKD. V gives up 3 bases and J gives up 7 bases, and the segment between their germline ends measures 10 bases. The time point tag for this specimen amounts to: baseline before first vaccination. Samples from vaccinated people were obtained from the UK trials COV001 and COV002, which included a single-blind randomized controlled phase 2/3 trial of AZD1222 (ChAdOx1 nCoV-19) in healthy adults. For TCRbeta chain sequencing, PBMC samples from trial participants were taken at day 0 and at day 28 after the second dose.

The TCR originated in an adult in good health. Sequenced material: peripheral blood, taken on day 0 of AZD1222 vaccination. The V gene is TRBV10-3 and the J gene is TRBJ1-3, with no confident D gene call. The nucleotides are TGTGCCATCAGTGATCAGTCGGGGAACACCATATATTTT. Translated, this gives CAISDQSGNTIYF.